This passage covers 18 T cell receptor beta chains from one sample sequenced in a study of vaccination effects on CD4 cells after COVID-19 (dated 2022 in TCRdb). The receptor library was made with the immunoSEQ multiplex PCR assay. TCRdb holds this immuneACCESS table with in-frame rearrangements only. Some clones are missing; in checked studies, unresolved V genes explain under half, and the rest has no known cause. A total of 9,500 to 13,000 clones appear in this sample, 65% to 75% of them only once. Clones ranked in the top ten supply roughly 24% of the sample. In the ViraFEST assay, PBMC were stimulated with viral peptide pools, and TCR sequencing was then used to find antigen-specific CD4+ T cell clonotypes based on their expansion. After around 10 days of culture, CD4+ T cells were isolated with the EasySep CD4+ T cell isolation kit. No antigen has been assigned to these receptors. The sequenced sample was CD4+ T cells from PBMCs cultured with HCoV-229E spike peptides, obtained before COVID-19 vaccination. Sample cell subset or site, as interpreted from the label and publication: HCoV-229E spike overlapping peptide pool stimulation. The source of these receptors is a human donor who received a COVID-19 vaccine.

The chain combines TRBV20-1 with TRBJ1-1; the match to TRBD1 covers 7 bases. There are 11 residues in the CDR3. With V trimmed by 6 bases and J by 10 bases, 8 bases remained unmatched. Germline CDR1 DFQATT, CDR2 SNEGSKA (reference sequence). CDR3 sequence reads: CSASPGTVAFF. The CDR3 coding sequence is TGCAGTGCATCACCCGGGACAGTAGCTTTCTTT.

The V gene is TRBV7-2, the J gene TRBJ1-2; 7 bases map to TRBD1. Trimming took 5 bases from V and 7 from J; bases not matched to a gene: 10. The CDR3 extends over 14 amino acids. Germline CDR1 SGHTA, CDR2 FQGNSA. CDR3 nucleotides: TGTGCCAGCAGCCCGACCGGGACAGCGGCTGGCTACACCTTC. Amino acid sequence: CASSPTGTAAGYTF. Full variable domain (outside the CDR3, taken from reference TRBV7-2 and TRBJ1-2): GAGVSQSPSNKVTEKGKDVELRCDPISGHTALYWYRQSLGQGLEFLIYFQGNSAPDKSGLPSDRFSAERTGGSVSTLTIQRTQQEDSAVYLCASSPTGTAAGYTFGSGTRLTVV.

V usage is TRBV4-1 and J usage is TRBJ2-1; 11 positions match TRBD2. V trimming: 0 bases; J trimming: 9 bases; junction bases outside the gene matches: 19. This CDR3 contains 20 residues. The germline V gene encodes CDR1 MGHRA and CDR2 YSYEKL. Here the CDR3 DNA reads TGCGCCAGCAGCCAAGATAGAAGGGGGTCGGGACTAGCGGCCCGGGGTGAGCAGTTCTTC. Translation: CASSQDRRGSGLAARGEQFF.

The rearrangement joins TRBV5-4 to TRBJ2-5; weak D call: TRBD2 (5 bases). Germline CDR1 reads SGHNT; CDR2 reads YYREEE (reference sequence). The CDR3 is 13 amino acids. Trimming left V 2 bases short and J 5 bases short, with 10 bases between. The CDR3 spells CASSFRTGETQYF. In nucleotides, the CDR3 is TGTGCCAGCAGCTTCAGGACGGGGGAGACCCAGTACTTC.

The CDR3 loop is CASSLGGKGEAFF. CDR3 in DNA: TGTGCCAGCAGTTTAGGCGGGAAGGGGGAAGCTTTCTTT. The rearrangement uses TRBV28 and TRBJ1-1, with D possibly being TRBD1 (5 bases). V shed 2 bases and J shed 8 bases, with 12 bases lying between them. Looked up from germline, CDR1 is MDHEN and CDR2 is SYDVKM. The CDR3 is made up of 13 amino acids.

The V call is TRBV5-8, the J call TRBJ2-3; 7 bases are a match to TRBD2. Trimming removed 0 bases from V and 3 bases from J; junction bases left unmatched: 7. Germline assignment: CDR1 SGHTS and CDR2 YDEGEE. This CDR3 is 16 amino acids long. CDR3 DNA sequence: TGTGCCAGCAGCTTGGGGGGAGGGGTGAATACAGATACGCAGTATTTT. Amino acids: CASSLGGGVNTDTQYF.

The rearrangement links TRBV9 to TRBJ2-6, with 9 bases matching TRBD1. The length of the CDR3 is 18 residues. The J segment lost 1 base and the V segment lost 4 bases, leaving 9 bases of the junction unmatched. Per the germline V gene, CDR1 is SGDLS and CDR2 is YYNGEE. The CDR3 reads CASSPRDRAPSGANVLTF. As DNA, the CDR3 is TGTGCCAGCAGCCCCCGGGACAGGGCCCCTTCTGGGGCCAACGTCCTGACTTTC.

This chain connects TRBV30 to TRBJ1-1, with TRBD1 identical over 7 bases. The ends lost 5 bases at V and 5 bases at J; junction bases unmatched: 11. This CDR3 is 14 amino acids long. Germline V gene lookup returns CDR1 GTSNPN and CDR2 SVGIG (reference sequence). In DNA, the CDR3 is TGTGCCTGGTTGAGGGGCAGGGGGATGACTGAAGCTTTCTTT. Its translation is CAWLRGRGMTEAFF.

V usage is TRBV5-4 and J usage is TRBJ1-6, with D unclear. V lost 0 bases and J 6 bases, leaving 13 bases between the germline ends. Per the germline V gene, CDR1 is SGHNT and CDR2 is YYREEE (reference sequence). The CDR3 is made up of 16 amino acids. The CDR3 region has the DNA TGTGCCAGCAGCTTGGGGGCCGGGCTTGCTAATTCACCCCTCCACTTT. Translating it yields CASSLGAGLANSPLHF. The full variable domain, its missing parts supplied by reference TRBV5-4 and TRBJ1-6, is ETGVTQSPTHLIKTRGQQVTLRCSSQSGHNTVSWYQQALGQGPQFIFQYYREEENGRGNFPPRFSGLQFPNYSSELNVNALELDDSALYLCASSLGAGLANSPLHFGNGTRLTVT.

CDR3 DNA sequence: TGTGCCAGTAGTCCCGCGGGCTCGCCGGAGACCCAGTACTTC. It encodes CASSPAGSPETQYF. The rearrangement uses TRBV19 and TRBJ2-5; a weak D match, TRBD2 (5 bases). The CDR3 covers 14 residues. V lost 5 bases and J 5 bases, leaving 15 bases between the germline ends. The germline CDR1 and CDR2 sequences are LNHDA and SQIVND (reference sequence).

This clone was recorded a few times. V is TRBV5-1 and J is TRBJ1-1; a weak D match, TRBD1 (6 bases). V was pared by 5 bases and J by 0 bases, with 23 bases between. The CDR3 loop spans 18 amino acids. Germline CDR1 and CDR2: SGHRS and YFSETQ. The CDR3 region is CASSMRGWTANMNTEAFF. CDR3 sequence (DNA): TGCGCCAGCAGTATGCGTGGTTGGACAGCAAATATGAACACTGAAGCTTTCTTT.

V gene TRBV3-1 (or the pseudogene TRBV3-2) combines with J gene TRBJ2-3; 8 bases align to TRBD2. The CDR3 has 14 residues. Germline CDR1 LGHDT, CDR2 YNNKEL (reference sequence). V was pared by 4 bases and J by 6 bases, with 6 bases of the junction left unmatched. CDR3 residues: CASSRLATGDTQYF. The CDR3 nucleotides are TGTGCCAGCAGCCGACTAGCGACGGGGGATACGCAGTATTTT.

The sample holds a few counts of this clone. The gene calls are TRBV6-1 and TRBJ1-1; D gene unclear. Germline V gene sequence: CDR1 MNHNS, CDR2 SASEGT. The CDR3 is made up of 14 amino acids. V was trimmed by 1 base and J by 6 bases, leaving 12 bases between them. The CDR3: CASSEGGLGPEAFF. In DNA, the CDR3 is TGTGCCAGCAGTGAAGGAGGACTAGGCCCTGAAGCTTTCTTT.

The rearrangement links TRBV24-1 to TRBJ1-1; 7 bases agree with TRBD1. V was pared by 3 bases and J by 3 bases, with 6 bases of the junction left unmatched. Germline V gene data show CDR1 as KGHDR and CDR2 as SFDVKD. The CDR3 totals 15 residues. The DNA for the CDR3 is TGTGCCACCAGTGATCCGCGACAGGGAGACACTGAAGCTTTCTTT. Protein product: CATSDPRQGDTEAFF.

This chain links TRBV24-1 with TRBJ1-5; TRBD1 matches 10 bases. Germline loops: CDR1 KGHDR, CDR2 SFDVKD. The V gene end was trimmed by 4 bases and the J gene end by 7 bases; junction bases not matched to a gene: 3. This CDR3 has 14 residues. The CDR3: CATSDTDRGQPQHF. The CDR3 nucleotides read TGTGCCACCAGTGACACGGACAGGGGGCAGCCCCAGCATTTT.

V and J are TRBV4-3 and TRBJ2-1, with D perhaps TRBD2 (5 bases). This CDR3 is 17 amino acids long. From germline, CDR1 is LGHNA and CDR2 YSLEER. V gave up 3 bases and J gave up 2 bases, with 17 bases separating them. DNA of the CDR3: TGCGCCAGCAGCCACGAATTCCGGGGAGAGCCCTACAATGAGCAGTTCTTC. It translates to CASSHEFRGEPYNEQFF.

In this sample, this clone turned up a few times. The V call is TRBV2, the J call TRBJ1-2; no definite D call. V shed 6 bases and J shed 0 bases, with 8 bases lying between them. The CDR3 totals 13 residues. In germline, CDR1 is SNHLY, CDR2 FYNNEI. The CDR3 DNA reads TGTGCCAGCAGGGCAGATACTAACTATGGCTACACCTTC. Amino acid sequence: CASRADTNYGYTF.

The chain combines TRBV5-4 with TRBJ2-3, with 9 positions matching TRBD1. Germline trimming cut 0 bases from V and 6 bases from J; bases unmatched to any gene: 5. Germline CDR1 and CDR2: SGHNT and YYREEE (reference sequence). The CDR3 loop spans 15 amino acids. The CDR3 reads CASSLADRGSDTQYF. Here the CDR3 DNA reads TGTGCCAGCAGCTTGGCGGACAGGGGCTCGGATACGCAGTATTTT.